This T cell receptor (beta chain) was retrieved from a study of cytomegalovirus exposure and HLA in healthy donors. The study's findings and limits: Most observed TCR sequences were rare, whereas some public TCRs were detected in many donors. Judged likely to be a sequencing artifact was a cluster of highly shared sequence variants.

The primer mix had 60 Vbeta and 13 Jbeta primers. Clones were read by immunoSEQ multiplex PCR, and TCRdb kept only the in-frame ones, dropping some. Counted here are 150,000 to 250,000 clones, around three quarters occurring once; the ten biggest clones make up 4.4%. CDR3 length: 14 amino acids. V dropped 6 bases and J dropped 3; count of bases not matched to a gene: 8. From germline, CDR1 is MNHEY and CDR2 SVGAGI. On this clone itself: The antigen is not known.

The rearrangement uses TRBV6-5 and TRBJ2-7, with 7 nucleotides matching TRBD1. The sample consisted of PBMCs. The origin of this receptor is a woman under 40 in good health and CMV-seropositive. As DNA, the CDR3 is TGTGCCAGCAGACACTGGGACAGATTCTACGAGCAGTACTTC. This codes for CASRHWDRFYEQYF.